This entry is about one T cell receptor (beta chain). The sample originates from a study of control samples from healthy donors and cancer patients. After removal of 5 bases from V and 5 bases from J, the junction contained 13 bases not matched to a gene. In germline, CDR1 is MNHEY, CDR2 SMNVEV (reference sequence). The CDR3 contains 16 residues. TCRdb's copy holds only in-frame clones and misses some; the assay was immunoSEQ multiplex PCR. The data show around 120,000 clones, with 91% seen just once and 6% to 8.5% held by the top ten. The sequencing input was blood. The chain employs TRBV27 and TRBJ2-7, with TRBD1 matching 9 bases. The TCR comes from a woman aged 18-35 years in good health. CDR3 loop: CASSPFPGQGRDEQYF. In DNA, the CDR3 is TGTGCCAGCAGTCCTTTCCCGGGACAGGGACGTGACGAGCAGTACTTC.